This TCR beta chain was found in a study of cytomegalovirus exposure and HLA in healthy donors. Study results and caveats: Some V segments, TRBV6-2 and TRBV6-3 among them, were indistinguishable and were therefore excluded. Later on, a genetic analysis was performed. It linked a missense variant in DCLRE1C with V- and J-gene trimming of TCR beta.

With respect to this clone: Its specificity is unknown.

The PCR had 60 Vbeta and 13 Jbeta primers. TCRdb keeps only in-frame clones here, not all; method: immunoSEQ multiplex PCR. In the table there are 80,000 to 100,000 clones, 55% to 70% of which are singletons. The germline V gene has CDR1 LGHNA and CDR2 YNFKEQ. Trimming removed 4 bases from V and 3 bases from J, with 16 bases in between. This CDR3 comprises 16 residues. The sample comprised PBMCs. The receptor was derived from a woman aged 40-49 years in good health and CMV-seropositive. The chain combines TRBV4-2 with TRBJ2-1, with TRBD2 as a possible D gene (6 bases). The CDR3 sequence: CASSLVTGVVYNEQFF. The CDR3 DNA is TGTGCCAGCAGCCTTGTTACGGGAGTTGTCTACAATGAGCAGTTCTTC.